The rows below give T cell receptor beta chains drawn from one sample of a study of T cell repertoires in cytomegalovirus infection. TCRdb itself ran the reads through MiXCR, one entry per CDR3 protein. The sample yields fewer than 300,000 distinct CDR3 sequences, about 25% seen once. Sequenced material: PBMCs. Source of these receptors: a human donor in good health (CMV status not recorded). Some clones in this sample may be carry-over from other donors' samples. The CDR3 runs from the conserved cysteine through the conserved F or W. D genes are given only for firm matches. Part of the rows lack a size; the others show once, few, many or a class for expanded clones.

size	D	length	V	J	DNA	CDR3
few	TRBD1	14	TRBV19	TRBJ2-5	TGTGCCAGTATCGACAGGGGGCGCGAGGAGACCCAGTACTTC	CASIDRGREETQYF
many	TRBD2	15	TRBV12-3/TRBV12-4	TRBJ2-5	TGTGCCAGCAGTTTGGAAGCGGGATTCCAAGAGACCCAGTACTTC	CASSLEAGFQETQYF
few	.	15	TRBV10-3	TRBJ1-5	TGTGCCATCAGTGACCCGGGCCGGGGCAATCAGCCCCAGCATTTT	CAISDPGRGNQPQHF
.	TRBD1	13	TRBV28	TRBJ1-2	TGTGCCAGCAGTTCGGGACAGGGGAACGGCTACACCTTC	CASSSGQGNGYTF
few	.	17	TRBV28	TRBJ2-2	TGTGCCAGCAGTTTATACAGGGGAGGAACGGGTACCGGGGAGCTGTTTTTT	CASSLYRGGTGTGELFF
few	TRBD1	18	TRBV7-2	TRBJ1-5	TGTGCCAGCAGCTTAGGTCGCACAGGGGGATATAGCAATCAGCCCCAGCATTTT	CASSLGRTGGYSNQPQHF
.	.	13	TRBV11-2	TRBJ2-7	TGTGCCAGCAGCTTAGCCGGGACGGCTGAGCAGTACTTC	CASSLAGTAEQYF
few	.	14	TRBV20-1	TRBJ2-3	TGCAGTGCTATGAGTGAGAAGAGCACAGATACGCAGTATTTT	CSAMSEKSTDTQYF
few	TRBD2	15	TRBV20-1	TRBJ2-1	TGCAGTGCTCCCCGGGCTAGCGGAGAACACAATGAGCAGTTCTTC	CSAPRASGEHNEQFF
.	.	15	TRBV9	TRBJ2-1	TGTGCCAGCAGCGTAGTGTTTAGCGGACACAATGAGCAGTTCTTC	CASSVVFSGHNEQFF
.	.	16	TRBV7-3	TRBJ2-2	TGTGCCAGCAGCCCCTCCCTAGCCTTTGGAACCGGGGAGCTGTTTTTT	CASSPSLAFGTGELFF
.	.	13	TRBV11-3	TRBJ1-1	TGTGCCAGCAGCTTAGAACGAAACACTGAAGTTTTCTTT	CASSLERNTEVFF
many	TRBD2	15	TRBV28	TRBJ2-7	TGTGCCAGCGGGCCGGGACTAGCGGTCCCCTACGAGCAGTACTTC	CASGPGLAVPYEQYF
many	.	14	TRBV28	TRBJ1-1	TGTGCCAGCAGTTTATTTGGGGAACGGACTGAAGCTTTCTTT	CASSLFGERTEAFF
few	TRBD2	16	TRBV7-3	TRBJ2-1	TGTGCCAGCAGCCCCCGTGCACTAGCGGGGGTCAATGAGCAGTTCTTC	CASSPRALAGVNEQFF
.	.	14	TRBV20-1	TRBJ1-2	TGCAGTGCTAGAGATTCTGCGTCCCTCTATGGCTACACCTTC	CSARDSASLYGYTF
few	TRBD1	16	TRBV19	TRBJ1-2	TGTGCCAGTAGTATGGCCGGGACAGGCCCGATCGTGGGCTACACCTTC	CASSMAGTGPIVGYTF
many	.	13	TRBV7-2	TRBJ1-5	TGTGCCAGCAGCCCGGGACAAAATCAGCCCCAGCATTTT	CASSPGQNQPQHF
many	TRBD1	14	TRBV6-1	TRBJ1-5	TGTGCCAGCAGTCCAACAGGGGACAATCAGCCCCAGCATTTT	CASSPTGDNQPQHF
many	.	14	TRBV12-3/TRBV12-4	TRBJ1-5	TGTGCCAGCAGTGCCACAGGGAGTGATCAGCCCCAGCATTTT	CASSATGSDQPQHF
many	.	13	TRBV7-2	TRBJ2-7	TGTGCCAGCAGCTTAGTTTGGGACGGCGAGCAGTACTTC	CASSLVWDGEQYF
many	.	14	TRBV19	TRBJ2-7	TGTGCCAGTAGTATCGTCGGGACGGGGCGCGAGCAGTACTTC	CASSIVGTGREQYF
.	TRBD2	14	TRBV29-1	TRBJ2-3	TGCAGCGATACCCTAGCGGGAGGATCGGATACGCAGTATTTT	CSDTLAGGSDTQYF
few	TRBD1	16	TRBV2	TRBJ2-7	TGTGCCAGCAGTGATCCCGGGACAGGGAGCTCCTACGAGCAGTACTTC	CASSDPGTGSSYEQYF
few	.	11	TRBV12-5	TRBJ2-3	TGTGCTAGTGGAACCGAGGATACGCAGTATTTT	CASGTEDTQYF
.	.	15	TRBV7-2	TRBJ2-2	TGTGCCAGCAGCCCTCAAACAGGGAACACCGGGGAGCTGTTTTTT	CASSPQTGNTGELFF
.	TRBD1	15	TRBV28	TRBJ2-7	TGTGCCAGCAGTACAACAGGGGGCGCGTCCTACGAGCAGTACTTC	CASSTTGGASYEQYF
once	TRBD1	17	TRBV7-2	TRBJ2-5	TGTGCCAGCAGCTCCCGGTTCCGGGACAGGGGGCCAGAGACCCAGTACTTC	CASSSRFRDRGPETQYF
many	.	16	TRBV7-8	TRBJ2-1	TGTGCCAGCAGCCCCAGGGGGGGAATATCCTACAATGAGCAGTTCTTC	CASSPRGGISYNEQFF
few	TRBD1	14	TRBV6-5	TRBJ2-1	TGTGCCAGCAGTCGCCTACAGGGGGCTAATGAGCAGTTCTTC	CASSRLQGANEQFF
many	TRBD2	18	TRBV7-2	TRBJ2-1	TGTGCCAGCAGCCGAAGGCCGTGGCGGGAGCGCTCCTACAATGAGCAGTTCTTC	CASSRRPWRERSYNEQFF
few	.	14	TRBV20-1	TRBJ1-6	TGCAGTGTTCAGCAGAGCTCCTATAATTCACCCCTCCACTTT	CSVQQSSYNSPLHF
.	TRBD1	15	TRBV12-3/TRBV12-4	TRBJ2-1	TGTGCCAGCAGTTCGTTGGACAGGGGGCGAAATGAGCAGTTCTTC	CASSSLDRGRNEQFF
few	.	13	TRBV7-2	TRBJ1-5	TGTGCCAGCAGCCCCCAGTGGGATCAGCCCCAGCATTTT	CASSPQWDQPQHF
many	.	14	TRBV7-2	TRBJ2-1	TGTGCCAGCAGCTTAGCGATGTCTAACAATGAGCAGTTCTTC	CASSLAMSNNEQFF
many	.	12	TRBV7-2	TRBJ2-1	TGTGCCAGCAGCTTATCAGGAGGTGAGCAGTTCTTC	CASSLSGGEQFF
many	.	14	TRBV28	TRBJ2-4	TGTGCCAGCAGTACCAGGGTGGGCAAAAACATTCAGTACTTC	CASSTRVGKNIQYF
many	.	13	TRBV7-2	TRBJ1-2	TGTGCCAGCAGCACCGCGACAGGCTATGGCTACACCTTC	CASSTATGYGYTF
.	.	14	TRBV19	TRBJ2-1	TGTGCCAGTAGTCGGTCCGCGAGGGTTGATGAGCAGTTCTTC	CASSRSARVDEQFF
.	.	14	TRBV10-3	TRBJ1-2	TGTGCCACAGAGGGGGGCCAACCTAACTATGGCTACACCTTC	CATEGGQPNYGYTF
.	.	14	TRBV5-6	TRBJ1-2	TGTGCCAGCAGCTTTTGGCAGGGGACGAATGGCTACACCTTC	CASSFWQGTNGYTF
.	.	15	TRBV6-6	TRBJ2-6	TGTGCCAGCAGTATTCAGGAGGCTGGGGCCAACGTCCTGACTTTC	CASSIQEAGANVLTF
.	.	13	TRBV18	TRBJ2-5	TGTGCCAGCTCACCATGGGAGGAAGAGACCCAGTACTTC	CASSPWEEETQYF
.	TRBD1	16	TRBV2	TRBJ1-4	TGTGCCAGCAGTGTTAATCAGGGGGCGAGAGATGAAAAACTGTTTTTT	CASSVNQGARDEKLFF
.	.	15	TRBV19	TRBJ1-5	TGTGCCAGTATCGACACCGCCTCCACCAAACAGCCCCAGCATTTT	CASIDTASTKQPQHF
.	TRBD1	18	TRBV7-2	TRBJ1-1	TGTGCCAGCAGCTTAAGGGGCCTCTCCCAGGGGGCGCTGACTGAAGCTTTCTTT	CASSLRGLSQGALTEAFF
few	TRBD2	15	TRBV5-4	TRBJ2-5	TGTGCCAGCAGCTCGGAACTAGCGGGAGTAGAGACCCAGTACTTC	CASSSELAGVETQYF
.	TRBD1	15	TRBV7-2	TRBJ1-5	TGTGCCAGCAGCACGCGACAGGGGGGCAATCAGCCCCAGCATTTT	CASSTRQGGNQPQHF
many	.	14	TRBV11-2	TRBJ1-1	TGTGCCAGCAGAATTGGCGGATCGAACACTGAAGCTTTCTTT	CASRIGGSNTEAFF
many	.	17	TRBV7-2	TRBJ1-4	TGTGCCAGCAGCTTAGCCCCGGGGGCGGCAACTAATGAAAAACTGTTTTTT	CASSLAPGAATNEKLFF
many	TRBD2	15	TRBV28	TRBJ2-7	TGTGCCAGCAATTTCCCTTGGGAGGGCGTCTACGAGCAGTACTTC	CASNFPWEGVYEQYF
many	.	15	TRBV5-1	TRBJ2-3	TGCGCCAGCAGCTTGGCCATTGGAAGCACAGATACGCAGTATTTT	CASSLAIGSTDTQYF
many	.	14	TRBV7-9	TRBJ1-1	TGTGCCAGCAGCTTTAAGGGTGTGAGAACTGAAGCTTTCTTT	CASSFKGVRTEAFF
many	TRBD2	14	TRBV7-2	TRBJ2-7	TGTGCCAGCACCCCCTCTAGCGGCTCCTACGAGCAGTACTTC	CASTPSSGSYEQYF
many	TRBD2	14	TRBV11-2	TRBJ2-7	TGTGCCAGCAGCTTTACTAGCGCCTCCTACGAGCAGTACTTC	CASSFTSASYEQYF
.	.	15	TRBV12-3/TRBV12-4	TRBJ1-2	TGTGCCAGCACCTTTGGGGTCGTCGGAAACTATGGCTACACCTTC	CASTFGVVGNYGYTF